This TCR beta chain was documented in a study of blood T cell repertoires in COVID-19. On the study more broadly: COVID-19 samples, acute and convalescent, were from the United States, Italy and Spain. Sources were T cells, B-cell-depleted T cells, or PBMCs; the material itself was cDNA or gDNA.

Per the original methods: Amplification of reference gene primers provided the estimated nucleated cell counts. Repertoires were generated with immunoSEQ multiplex PCR, while TCRdb's copy carries only in-frame clones and drops some. V and J calls plus clone size are reproduced from that table; the DNA served to infer D and trimming. The sample shows 200,000 to 300,000 clones, roughly 90% of them seen only once. This clone was detected only a few times. Trimming took 3 bases from V and 0 from J, leaving 11 bases between them. The CDR3 sequence is 15 residues long. CDR1 is LNHDA and CDR2 is SQIVND in the germline V gene (reference sequence).

This TCR was recovered from a man aged 55 to 70 who had recovered from COVID-19. The chain links TRBV19 to TRBJ1-1, with D maybe TRBD1 (5 bases). The sample comprised peripheral blood. The CDR3 loop reads CASSIGGVMNTEAFF. CDR3 DNA sequence: TGTGCCAGTAGTATCGGGGGAGTCATGAACACTGAAGCTTTCTTT.